The next 21 T cell receptor beta chains were all read from a single sample in a study of blood T cell repertoires in COVID-19. TCRdb's table, derived via immunoSEQ multiplex PCR, lists solely in-frame clones and lacks some. This sample has more than 300,000 clones, with 88% found just once. The specimen sequenced was PBMCs or T cells enriched from blood (not recorded which). The receptor source for this set is a woman under 30 who had recovered from COVID-19.

The chain has TRBV6-2 or TRBV6-3 and TRBJ2-5; D is perhaps TRBD2 (6 bases). The CDR3 covers 15 residues. Trimming removed 2 bases at V and 4 bases at J, with 14 bases between. From germline, CDR1 is MNHEY and CDR2 SVGEGT. The CDR3 region has the DNA TGTGCCAGCAGTTACGGGGGGACCCTCATAGAGACCCAGTACTTC. Its protein is CASSYGGTLIETQYF.

CDR3 DNA sequence: TGTGCCAGCAGTTTACCCCCAGGGGTCACAGATACGCAGTATTTT. It specifies CASSLPPGVTDTQYF. V gene TRBV27 combines with J gene TRBJ2-3; D is perhaps TRBD1 (6 bases). V shed 2 bases and J shed 2 bases, with 11 bases lying between them. CDR3 length: 15 residues. Germline V CDR1 and CDR2: MNHEY, SMNVEV (reference sequence).

The chain recombines TRBV5-1 with TRBJ1-1, with D hard to call. The CDR3 is 16 amino acids. Trimming cost V 3 bases and J 3 bases, with 18 bases left between them. CDR1 is SGHRS, CDR2 YFSETQ, per germline. The CDR3 loop is CASSSRPSGGDTEAFF. In DNA form, the CDR3 reads TGCGCCAGCAGCTCCCGTCCCTCAGGCGGGGACACTGAAGCTTTCTTT.

There are a few counts of this clone. This chain joins TRBV29-1 and TRBJ1-1; a possible D gene is TRBD1 (5 bases). The V and J ends lost 6 bases and 0 bases respectively, with 11 bases between them. Germline V gives CDR1 SQVTM, CDR2 ANQGSEA. CDR3 length: 13 residues. CDR3 sequence reads: CSVTTEMNTEAFF. In nucleotides, the CDR3 is TGCAGCGTGACGACAGAAATGAACACTGAAGCTTTCTTT. Supplemented by reference TRBV29-1 and TRBJ1-1, the full variable domain reads SAVISQKPSRDICQRGTSLTIQCQVDSQVTMMFWYRQQPGQSLTLIATANQGSEATYESGFVIDKFPISRPNLTFSTLTVSNMSPEDSSIYLCSVTTEMNTEAFFGQGTRLTVV.

V usage is TRBV6-5 and J usage is TRBJ2-7; D possibly corresponds to TRBD2 (7 bases). There are 15 residues in the CDR3. V was clipped by 0 bases and J by 6 bases, with 15 bases between them. Germline CDR1 reads MNHEY; CDR2 reads SVGAGI. The DNA of the CDR3 is TGTGCCAGCAGTTACTCGGCCGGGGGGCGGCGCGAGCAGTACTTC. Translating gives CASSYSAGGRREQYF.

The rearrangement links TRBV27 to TRBJ2-5; no clear D gene. CDR3 length: 12 amino acids. Germline V gene data show CDR1 as MNHEY and CDR2 as SMNVEV (reference sequence). Trimming took off 6 bases at V and 4 bases at J, with 9 bases between the two ends. The CDR3 is CASSRYRETQYF. The CDR3 DNA reads as TGTGCCAGCAGCAGATATCGAGAGACCCAGTACTTC.

The V gene is TRBV20-1, the J gene TRBJ2-7; D gene ambiguous. Germline CDR1 is DFQATT and CDR2 is SNEGSKA (reference sequence). CDR3 length: 14 residues. V shed 3 bases and J shed 2 bases, with 14 bases lying between them. The CDR3 loop is CSASAGKPPYEQYF. CDR3 in DNA: TGCAGTGCTAGTGCAGGAAAGCCTCCCTACGAGCAGTACTTC.

This chain uses TRBV19 with TRBJ1-5, with unresolved D. V lost 0 bases and J 4 bases, leaving 10 bases between the germline ends. This CDR3 region has 15 residues. CDR1 and CDR2 (germline): LNHDA, SQIVND (reference sequence). In nucleotides, the CDR3 is TGTGCCAGTAGTATAGATCGTAGTCGTAATCAGCCCCAGCATTTT. Protein: CASSIDRSRNQPQHF. The full variable domain, completed using reference TRBV19 and TRBJ1-5, is DGGITQSPKYLFRKEGQNVTLSCEQNLNHDAMYWYRQDPGQGLRLIYYSQIVNDFQKGDIAEGYSVSREKKESFPLTVTSAQKNPTAFYLCASSIDRSRNQPQHFGDGTRLSIL.

The rearrangement uses TRBV6-6 and TRBJ2-2; 10 nucleotides line up with TRBD2. After removal of 5 bases from V and 2 bases from J, the junction contained 14 bases not matched to a gene. CDR3 length equals 19 residues. CDR1 MNHNY and CDR2 SVGAGI come from the germline V gene (reference sequence). The CDR3 DNA sequence: TGTGCCAGCAGTCTCGAACTGAATAGCGGGGGGTCTAACACCGGGGAGCTGTTTTTT. It specifies CASSLELNSGGSNTGELFF.

This clone was recorded a few times. The chain couples TRBV7-3 to TRBJ1-1, with D possibly matching TRBD1 (5 bases). The CDR3 is 14 amino acids. V lost 3 bases and J lost 5, with 13 bases in between. The germline CDR1 and CDR2 sequences are SGHTA and FQGTGA. This CDR3 reads CASSLSGLETEAFF. Written as DNA, the CDR3 is TGTGCCAGCAGCTTGTCAGGGCTGGAAACTGAAGCTTTCTTT.

The gene calls are TRBV9 and TRBJ2-3; TRBD2 is a possible D gene (6 bases). The V end was cut by 3 bases, the J end by 0 bases, with 14 bases between. There are 16 residues in the CDR3. CDR1 is SGDLS, CDR2 YYNGEE, per germline. The CDR3 bases are TGTGCCAGCAGCGAGGAGGGCCCCCCTAGCACAGATACGCAGTATTTT. Its translation: CASSEEGPPSTDTQYF.

The chain combines TRBV25-1 with TRBJ1-1; 11 nucleotides match TRBD1. Per germline, CDR1 MGHDK and CDR2 SYGVNS. With V trimmed by 6 bases and J by 6 bases, 6 bases remained unmatched. The CDR3 spans 14 residues. CDR3: CASSGQGARAEAFF. The CDR3 bases are TGTGCCAGCAGCGGACAGGGGGCGAGGGCTGAAGCTTTCTTT.

The chain combines TRBV28 with TRBJ1-1; 11 bases are a match to TRBD1. The J segment lost 11 bases and the V segment lost 5 bases, leaving 13 bases of the junction unmatched. CDR3 length: 15 amino acids. Looked up from germline, CDR1 is MDHEN and CDR2 is SYDVKM. The CDR3 sequence: CASSRGTGGPGWAFF. The CDR3 DNA is TGTGCCAGCAGTCGCGGGACAGGGGGTCCGGGGTGGGCTTTCTTT.

CDR3 bases: TGTGCCAGCAGCGTAGACAGGAGCACAGATACGCAGTATTTT. Protein product: CASSVDRSTDTQYF. The chain uses TRBV9 and TRBJ2-3; weak D call: TRBD1 (5 bases). This CDR3 has 14 amino acids. Germline CDR1 is SGDLS and CDR2 is YYNGEE. Trimming stripped 0 bases from V and 0 bases from J, with 5 bases between.

V and J are TRBV7-9 and TRBJ1-5; D may be TRBD1 (6 bases). The CDR3 length is 13 residues. Deletions cut 5 bases from V and 4 bases from J, with 9 bases between. Per germline, CDR1 SEHNR and CDR2 FQNEAQ (reference sequence). For the CDR3, the DNA is TGTGCCAGCAGCCGTGGACAGAATCAGCCCCAGCATTTT. This sequence encodes CASSRGQNQPQHF.

V usage is TRBV9 and J usage is TRBJ2-1, with TRBD1 matching over 8 bases. Unmatched junction bases numbered 11, after V lost 4 bases and J lost 5 bases. Germline assignment: CDR1 SGDLS and CDR2 YYNGEE. This CDR3 region has 16 residues. The CDR3 nucleotides are TGTGCCAGCAGCTTGGGCCTACGGGACAGGCACAATGAGCAGTTCTTC. Its translation is CASSLGLRDRHNEQFF.

The chain is built from TRBV6-5 and TRBJ1-4; 7 bases are a match to TRBD1. The CDR3 consists of 13 residues. V lost 4 bases to trimming and J lost 8 bases; unmatched junction nucleotides: 4. Germline CDR1 is MNHEY and CDR2 is SVGAGI. CDR3 coding DNA: TGTGCCAGCAGTTGGGGCAGGGGGGAAAAACTGTTTTTT. Amino acid sequence: CASSWGRGEKLFF.

V usage is TRBV19 and J usage is TRBJ2-5, with TRBD2 identical over 10 bases. Germline V gene sequence: CDR1 LNHDA, CDR2 SQIVND (reference sequence). This CDR3 has 18 residues. Trimming took 2 bases from V and 2 from J; bases not matched to a gene: 11. This CDR3 reads CASSIWTSGFGGQETQYF. The CDR3 DNA sequence: TGTGCCAGTAGTATATGGACTAGCGGATTTGGGGGACAAGAGACCCAGTACTTC.

The chain links TRBV4-1 to TRBJ1-4; maybe TRBD1 (6 bases). Per the germline V gene, CDR1 is MGHRA and CDR2 is YSYEKL. The CDR3 spans 18 residues. Trimming pared 0 bases from V and 0 bases from J, leaving 14 bases between. The CDR3, as DNA: TGCGCCAGCAGCCAAGAATACAGGGCGGGGGCAACTAATGAAAAACTGTTTTTT. Translation gives CASSQEYRAGATNEKLFF.

The CDR3 DNA sequence: TGTGCCAGCAGCTCCCGTGTAGGGGCCGATTCACCCCTCCACTTT. The encoded protein is CASSSRVGADSPLHF. This chain links TRBV7-2 with TRBJ1-6; D may be TRBD1 (5 bases). The V and J ends lost 4 bases and 8 bases respectively, with 15 bases between them. The CDR3 length is 15 residues. The germline CDR1 and CDR2 sequences are SGHTA and FQGNSA.

J is TRBJ2-6 and V is TRBV10-3; maybe TRBD1 (6 bases). CDR3 length equals 16 residues. Trimming removed 4 bases from V and 4 bases from J, with 14 bases in between. Germline V CDR1 and CDR2: ENHRY, SYGVKD. The CDR3 bases are TGTGCCATCAGTGCAAAAACAGGGCCGGGGGCCAACGTCCTGACTTTC. Translation: CAISAKTGPGANVLTF.